This entry describes one TCR beta chain. These data belong to a study of shared clonotypes between healthy human individuals. Repertoires were generated with immunoSEQ multiplex PCR, while TCRdb's copy carries only in-frame clones and drops some. In the table there are about 600,000 clones, approximately 97% of which are singletons. Trimming shortened V by 3 bases and J by 5 bases, and 13 bases separated the two germline ends. The germline gives CDR1 SQVTM, CDR2 ANQGSEA. The CDR3 spans 13 residues. Sequencing was performed on naive CD4+ T cells sorted from blood. The subset is: CD45RA+ positively selected. V usage is TRBV29-1 and J usage is TRBJ1-1; D gene uncertain. The TCR sequence derives from a woman aged 25 to 39 in good health. In DNA, the CDR3 is TGCAGCGTTGATCGCACCTTAGAAACTGAAGCTTTCTTT. Translating gives CSVDRTLETEAFF.